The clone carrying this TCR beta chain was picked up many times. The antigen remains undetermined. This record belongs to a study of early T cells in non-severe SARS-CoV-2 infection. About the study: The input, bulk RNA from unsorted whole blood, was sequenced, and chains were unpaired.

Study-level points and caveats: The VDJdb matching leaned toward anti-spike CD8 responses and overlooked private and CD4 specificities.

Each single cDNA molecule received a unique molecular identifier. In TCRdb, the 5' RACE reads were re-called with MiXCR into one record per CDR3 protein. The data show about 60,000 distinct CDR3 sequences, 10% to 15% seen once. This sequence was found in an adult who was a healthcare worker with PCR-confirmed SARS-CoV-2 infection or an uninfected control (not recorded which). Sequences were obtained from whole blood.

The CDR3 is CASSQAALHSGANVLTF. The CDR3 DNA is TGTGCCAGCAGCCAAGCTGCTCTCCACTCTGGGGCCAACGTCCTGACTTTC. The J gene is TRBJ2-6, the V gene TRBV14; D unclear. The germline gives CDR1 SGHDN, CDR2 FVKESK. CDR3 length equals 17 residues. The V end was cut by 1 base, the J end by 0 bases, with 10 bases between.